This T cell receptor (beta chain) was observed in a study of T cells after yellow fever vaccination. Study as a whole: Fractions low in cell number were prepared with SMART-Seq v4 Ultra Low Input.

As to this clonotype: Its specificity is unknown.

Using its own MiXCR run on the 5' RACE reads, TCRdb lists one record per CDR3 protein. In the table there are fewer than 350,000 distinct CDR3 sequences, 3.5% to 4.5% of which are singletons. Findings and limits, study-wide: Any FACS-sorted repertoire could hold abundant clonotypes that contaminate it from the bulk population. After the booster, nearly 98% of CD4 and more than 85% of CD8 primary-response clones were re-detected. Though weaker, the secondary response peaked faster, on day 5 versus 15.

The CDR3 length is 15 residues. The V gene lost 10 bases and the J gene lost 5 bases, with 20 bases spanning the gap. Looked up from germline, CDR1 is LNHDA and CDR2 is SQIVND (reference sequence). The starting material was PBMCs, obtained 15 days after the yellow fever booster vaccination. The sequence was obtained from a man aged 18 to 29 who received the YFV17D yellow fever vaccine. The chain uses TRBV19 and TRBJ2-2, with TRBD1 as a possible D gene (7 bases). In DNA, the CDR3 is TGTGCCACCTCTGGCGGGGACAGAAAAACCGGGGAGCTGTTTTTT. This gives the protein CATSGGDRKTGELFF.